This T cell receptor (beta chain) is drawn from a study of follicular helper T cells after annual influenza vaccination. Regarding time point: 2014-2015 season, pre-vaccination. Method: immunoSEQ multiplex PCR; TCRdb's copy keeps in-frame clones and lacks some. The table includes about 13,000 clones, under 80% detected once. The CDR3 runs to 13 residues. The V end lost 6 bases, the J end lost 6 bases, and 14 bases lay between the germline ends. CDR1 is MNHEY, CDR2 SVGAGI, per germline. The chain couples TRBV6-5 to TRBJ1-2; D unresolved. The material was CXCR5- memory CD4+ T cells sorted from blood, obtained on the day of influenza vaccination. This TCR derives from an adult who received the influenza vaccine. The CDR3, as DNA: TGTGCCAGCAGCCTCACAACTCGAAATGGCTACACCTTC. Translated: CASSLTTRNGYTF.